This T cell receptor (beta chain) came from a study of cytomegalovirus exposure and HLA in healthy donors (dated by TCRdb to about 2017). About the study as a whole: In an earlier analysis of 587 of the donors, 276 Gb of sequence data and about 110 million unique TCR beta sequences from about 190 million T cells were reported. Approximately 300 gigabases of sequencing data and 70 million to 100 million unique TCR sequences made up an early release that covered fewer than 650 HLA-typed donors. Among the approximately 420 genotyped donors, around 81% belonged to the genetic ancestry cluster associated with self-reported Caucasian donors. The aim of the study was to test whether cataloging public T cell receptors could identify signatures of past pathogen exposure. The study profiled the T cell repertoires of some 610 subjects by immunosequencing and related them to cytomegalovirus serostatus. Along with the approximately 650-subject first cohort, a separate validation cohort of over a hundred different subjects was used. The study combined high-throughput TCR immunosequencing, statistical association of individual TCRs with disease status, and machine learning to predict cytomegalovirus infection status. In a later analysis, previously published TCR beta repertoires from some 640 donors were re-analyzed and high-resolution HLA genotyping was added so that TCR occurrence patterns could be studied. In the later analysis, no new phenotypic data were used to find candidate immune exposures; instead, reliance was placed on TCR beta sequences and their occurrence across donors. To decide whether each TCR beta V gene segment behaved as functional or pseudogenic, an earlier analysis of nearly 600 of the donors relied on high-throughput TCR beta sequencing. Donor age, sex, ethnicity and CMV serostatus were compiled alongside the repertoire data. In a later genetic analysis, genome-wide SNP genotypes for about 55% of the roughly 700 donors were used, and that subset was treated as a discovery cohort. All discovery cohort repertoires had been generated using a single sequencing platform. Both class I and class II loci were covered by HLA typing, at four-digit resolution. The number of typed donors differed by locus: about 620-630 for A, B, C, DRB1 and DQB1; approximately 540 for DQA1; 606 for DPA1; and roughly 470 for DPB1. Roughly 5 DR-DQ haplotypes were treated as single units for association and clustering because of strong linkage in the cohort. On average, 235,054 unique TCR beta nucleotide sequences were sequenced per donor among 300 to 500 genotyped donors of the cohort, with 15% to 20% of those sequences being non-productive.

The library relied on the immunoSEQ multiplex PCR assay. For the multiplex PCR, a mixture combining 60 forward primers for TCR Vbeta segments and 13 reverse primers for TCR Jbeta segments was used. A multiplex PCR assay on genomic DNA amplified the CDR3 region of rearranged TCR beta genes. Amplified TCR beta libraries were sequenced as 87-base-pair reads on the Illumina HiSeq System. The paper's data handling went like this. A later analysis counted tens of millions of unique TCR beta chains across the 500 to 850 repertoires, and 9.5 million to 11 million of these chains were shared by at least two donors. Raw reads were error-corrected and collapsed into unique sequences with a nearest-neighbor algorithm that merged closely related sequences to remove PCR and sequencing errors. CDR3 sequences were aligned to IMGT reference sequences to assign V, D and J gene segments. Each retained sequence needed at least a six-nucleotide match to both a V gene segment and a J gene segment. Rearrangements were classified as productive when the CDR3 lacked stop codons and remained in frame with V and J, and all other rearrangements were classified as non-productive. CDR3 was defined by IMGT convention, running from the second conserved V-encoded cysteine to the conserved J-encoded phenylalanine. The earlier analysis of fewer than 700 of the donors excluded sequences that lacked an unambiguous match to a single V gene segment. An earlier analysis of 587 of the donors classified V segments as functional when productive rearrangements were above 56.7% and as segregating when the standard deviation between donors was above 5%. A statistical classification framework was developed to diagnose cytomegalovirus status using the catalog of TCR beta chain sequences. V and J gene assignment, in a later analysis, came from comparing TCR nucleotide sequences with IMGT/GENE-DB human TR gene sequences. In a later analysis, CDR3 sequences and most-parsimonious VDJ recombination scenarios were assigned using the TCRdist pipeline. In a later analysis, every TCR beta chain was defined by the combination of its CDR3 amino acid sequence and its V-gene family, and reads without a unique V-gene family were dropped. A later analysis removed roughly 590 highly shared, low-generation-probability nucleotide sequences to deal with suspected cross-contamination and a sequencing artifact. For each public chain, a later analysis derived a clonal expansion index from normalized ranks of inferred template counts within each repertoire. In a later analysis, generation probabilities were computed using a VDJ recombination model fitted to out-of-frame rearrangements, and the results were checked against IGoR. A later analysis scored TCR-TCR, TCR-HLA and TCR-CMV co-occurrence with hypergeometric tests, applying a repertoire-size bias correction to TCR pairs. To estimate false discovery rates, a later analysis permuted the HLA or CMV assignments 20 times. A later analysis grouped co-occurring TCRs with DBSCAN, adding TCRdist sequence similarity when clustering within HLA-allele-positive subsets. For co-occurrence clustering, repertoires with fewer than 30,000 or more than 120,000 public chains were excluded, along with roughly 5 repertoires with anomalous nucleotide sharing. In TCRdb, the immuneACCESS table is reduced to in-frame sequences with V and J assigned. These tables do not hold every clone; where another copy was compared, an unresolved V gene accounts for under half, and the others remain unexplained. The V and J calls and clone size come from that table; D and trimming were worked out from the DNA. The sample records around 130,000 clones, roughly 82% of which are singletons. The top ten clones comprise less than 3.5% of the sample.

What the work shows at the level of the full study, not this receptor alone: In an earlier analysis of a few hundred of the donors, most TCR beta V segments were observed in productive rearrangements about 90% or about 30% of the time, broadly matching IMGT annotations. In a later analysis, HLA-associated TCR beta chains were found to be more clonally expanded and to have lower generation probabilities than equally common non-associated chains. Several of the top co-occurrence clusters appeared to be linked to parvovirus B19, influenza, CMV and Epstein-Barr virus, according to a later analysis. At a false discovery rate of 0.05, a later analysis linked 15,000 to 20,000 TCR beta sequences to specific HLA alleles. The earlier analysis of approximately 560 of the donors excluded about 16 rarely observed V segments, including chromosome 9 orphons, because counts were too low. Linkage disequilibrium might explain the correlated functional status among segregating V segments, but an unknown experimental factor could not be ruled out. Some IMGT-functional V segments, including TRBV6-2 and TRBV6-3, could not be told apart with the 87-base-pair reads, so those segments were excluded. A cluster of highly shared sequence variants was judged likely to be a technical artifact of the sequencing pipeline. Because HLA typing was unavailable for some donors at each locus, only the typed subset was used in association tests. According to the authors, the approach could potentially be generalized to other disease states and immunological phenotypes. A further reported finding was that TCR beta sequences accurately predicted the HLA-A and HLA-B alleles for most subjects in the first cohort. CMV serostatus was the only immune exposure information available for the cohort. Most TCR sequences were seen in very few donors, while some public TCRs were found in many individuals. Presence/absence analyses assumed roughly uniform sequencing depth across donors, an assumption that may not hold. Most CMV-associated TCR beta chains appeared to be HLA-restricted in a later analysis, and the HLA associations seemed to be driven largely by CMV exposure. In both the original and validation cohorts, the classifier was reported to diagnose cytomegalovirus status with high specificity and sensitivity. An association between a missense DCLRE1C variant and V-gene and J-gene trimming of TCR beta chains was found in a later genetic analysis and replicated in an independent cohort. The study listed 164 TCR beta chains as associated with cytomegalovirus. Compared with the roughly 710-donor mean, donors in an Asian-associated ancestry cluster had fewer N-insertions in productive TCRs, according to a later genetic analysis. A few of the identified cytomegalovirus-associated TCR beta chains were confirmed in vitro to be specific for cytomegalovirus antigens. When HLA alleles, especially DR and DQ, strongly co-occurred, attributing TCR associations to individual alleles was difficult. According to a later analysis, TCR association rates differed among HLA loci, with DRB1 alleles showing the most associated TCRs and HLA-C alleles showing the fewest. In this cohort, only TCR beta chains were sequenced, and detectable features were limited by the absence of alpha or paired-chain data.

To note about this clone: What this receptor recognizes is not known. Qualities for individual bases were not recorded, and no much larger clone is one base off.

The cohort comprised around 700 healthy bone marrow donors. Cohort members were all nominally healthy when sampled, although unrecorded immune exposures were likely present. The donor was CMV seronegative and belonged to the group of 350 to 400 seronegative cohort members. Every donor gave a peripheral blood sample, and the peripheral blood mononuclear cells from that sample were used for TCR beta sequencing. The Qiagen DNeasy Blood Extraction Kit was used to extract genomic DNA from the blood cell samples. Deletion took 0 bases off V and 3 bases off J, with a span of 15 bases between the germline ends. The CDR3 spans 16 residues, from the cysteine through the phenylalanine. Just CDR3 DNA is preserved here, 48 bases in frame from base 1. According to the germline V gene, CDR1 reads SNHLY and CDR2 reads FYNNEI.

The rearrangement combines TRBV2 with TRBJ2-7; tentative D gene TRBD1, with 5 bases matching. This receptor was obtained from a man in his fifties in good health and CMV-seronegative. The specimen sequenced was PBMCs. CDR3 loop: CASSEALGSRVYEQYF. The DNA sequence is given as TGTGCCAGCAGTGAAGCGCTTGGCTCCAGGGTCTACGAGCAGTACTTC. With the portions outside the CDR3 filled from the reference TRBV2 and TRBJ2-7 genes, the complete variable region becomes EPEVTQTPSHQVTQMGQEVILRCVPISNHLYFYWYRQILGQKVEFLVSFYNNEISEKSEIFDDQFSVERPDGSNFTLKIRSTKLEDSAMYFCASSEALGSRVYEQYFGPGTRLTVT.